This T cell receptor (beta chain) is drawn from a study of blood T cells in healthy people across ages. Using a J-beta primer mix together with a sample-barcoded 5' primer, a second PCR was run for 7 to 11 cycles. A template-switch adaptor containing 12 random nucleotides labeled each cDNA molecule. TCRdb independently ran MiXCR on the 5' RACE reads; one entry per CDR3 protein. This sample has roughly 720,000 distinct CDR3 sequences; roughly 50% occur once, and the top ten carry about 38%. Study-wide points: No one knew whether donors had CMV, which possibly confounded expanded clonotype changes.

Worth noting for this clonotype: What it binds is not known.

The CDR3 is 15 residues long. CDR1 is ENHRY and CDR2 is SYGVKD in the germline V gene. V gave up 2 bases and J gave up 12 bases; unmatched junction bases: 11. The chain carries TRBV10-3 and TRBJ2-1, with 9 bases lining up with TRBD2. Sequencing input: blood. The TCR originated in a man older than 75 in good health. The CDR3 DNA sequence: TGTGCCATCAGTGAGCTTGCGGGAGGGCCAGGTGGGCAGTTCTTC. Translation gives CAISELAGGPGGQFF.